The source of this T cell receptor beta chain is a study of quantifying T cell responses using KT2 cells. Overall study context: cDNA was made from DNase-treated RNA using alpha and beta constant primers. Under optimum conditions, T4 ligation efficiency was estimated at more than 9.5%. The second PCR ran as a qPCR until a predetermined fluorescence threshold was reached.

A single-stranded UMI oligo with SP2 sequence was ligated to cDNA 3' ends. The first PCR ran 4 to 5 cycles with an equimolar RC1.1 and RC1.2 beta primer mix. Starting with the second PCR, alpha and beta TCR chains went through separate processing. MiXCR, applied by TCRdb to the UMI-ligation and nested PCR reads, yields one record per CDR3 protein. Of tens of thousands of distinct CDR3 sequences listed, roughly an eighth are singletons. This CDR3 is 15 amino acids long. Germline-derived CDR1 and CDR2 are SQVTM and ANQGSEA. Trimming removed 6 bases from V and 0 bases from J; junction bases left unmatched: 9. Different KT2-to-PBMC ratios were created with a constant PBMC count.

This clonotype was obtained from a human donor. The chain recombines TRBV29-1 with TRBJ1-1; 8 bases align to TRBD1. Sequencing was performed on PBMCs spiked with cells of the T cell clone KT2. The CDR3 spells CSVSGTGLMNTEAFF. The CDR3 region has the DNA TGCAGCGTGTCCGGGACAGGCCTTATGAACACTGAAGCTTTCTTT.